The sequence of this T cell receptor (beta chain) was determined in a study of post-analysis software for immune sequencing data. Across the whole study: The courses of disease that were included comprised relapsing-remitting, secondary progressive and progressive-relapsing multiple sclerosis.

This clonotype was detected a few times. Its antigen is unidentified. Trimming pared 2 bases from V and 0 bases from J, leaving 12 bases between. The CDR3 totals 16 residues. Per germline, CDR1 SGHRS and CDR2 YFSETQ. The TCR beta cDNA libraries carried unique molecular identifiers. In TCRdb, the PCR reads were re-called with MiXCR into one record per CDR3 protein. The table includes 500,000 to 600,000 distinct CDR3 sequences, roughly 40% detected once. Findings and limits, study-wide: Controls significantly exceeded multiple sclerosis patients in normalized Chao1 diversity. Patients used about five TRBV segments, including TRBV5-6, TRBV5-1 and TRBV20-1, more often than controls.

The receptor was isolated from a girl aged 10 to 17 with multiple sclerosis. The chain joins TRBV5-1 to TRBJ1-5; D not resolved. The sample consisted of blood. In DNA, the CDR3 is TGCGCCAGCAGCTTTGGAGGATCCTATAGCAATCAGCCCCAGCATTTT. As protein: CASSFGGSYSNQPQHF.